The text below deals with one T cell receptor beta chain. The antigen it recognizes is unknown. Per-nucleotide qualities are absent, and no much larger clonotype sits a single base away. The cysteine opens and the phenylalanine closes a CDR3 of 14 amino acids. The retained sequence is limited to the CDR3, 42 bases, with the frame set at the first base. V is reduced by 7 bases and J by 7 bases, leaving a spacing of 17 bases between them. Taken from the germline V gene, the CDR1 and CDR2 loops are LGHNT and FRNRAP. The entry originates in a study of cytotoxic CD8 clonotypes in ibrutinib-treated CLL (dated by TCRdb to the early 2020s). Turning to the overall study: The cohort had 11 to 12 relapsed/refractory and approximately 14 treatment-naive patients; 17 to 18 were IGHV unmutated. Responses were partial in roughly 25 patients and complete in 2; after median 68 months follow-up, some 14 stayed in remission and about 12 progressed. Response samples were taken after a median of approximately 13 months on treatment, ranging from about 6 to 40 months. An average of 255,043 productive templates and about 100,000 productive rearrangements was obtained per sample. Longitudinal samples were available for about 30% of the 86 trial participants. Cryopreserved peripheral blood mononuclear cells were collected at three points: before therapy, at response, and at either sustained remission or disease progression. Every remission and progressive disease sample was obtained while ibrutinib was still being received by the patients.

The time point label on this specimen signifies: about a year on ibrutinib. Approximately 2 micrograms of genomic DNA were extracted from cryopreserved PBMCs for TCR beta library preparation. Longitudinal blood samples from CLL patients on ibrutinib monotherapy underwent high-throughput TCR beta sequencing. Patients were enrolled in a phase 2 open-label single-center ibrutinib monotherapy trial. A MiSeq instrument was used for deep resolution sequencing, which targeted depths ranging from 1 in 1 million up to 1 in 200,000 T cells, with coverage averaging 10x for each clonotype. The immunoSEQ hsTCRB Kit was used to generate TCR beta libraries. Under the source paper's analysis protocol: Data were analyzed with ImmunoSEQ Data Assistant and ImmunoSEQ Analyzer, with V, D and J genes assigned per IMGT definitions. Clonality, which ranges from 0 to 1, was calculated as one minus the normalized Shannon entropy of productive rearrangement frequencies. Only overrepresented clonotypes making up at least 0.05% of the repertoire of each patient were included in the public clonotype analysis. About a dozen age-matched healthy donor repertoires from immuneACCESS were used as controls for clonality. Here the immuneACCESS table is served through TCRdb, limited to in-frame sequences with V and J called. Missing clones are a known gap in these copies; in checked studies unresolved V genes cover under half, and the rest lacks a known reason. V and J calls plus clone size are reproduced from that table; the DNA served to infer D and trimming. The sample table lists some 70,000 clones, 75% to 95% of them with a count of one. Approximately 3.1% of the sample lies in the top ten.

General conclusions and limits of the study: Baseline clonality exceeded that of age-matched healthy donors and correlated strongly with circulating CD8+ T-cell counts. Public clonotypes were rare and either shrank or stayed stable during treatment, and the rise in clonality at ibrutinib response reflected expansion of private clonotypes. Sampling times were not matched between patients in sustained remission and patients whose disease was progressing, and lymph node repertoires were not examined. An increase in clonality was observed at ibrutinib response, with clonality remaining stable during sustained remission and falling back toward baseline at progression.

This chain is built from TRBV12-5 and TRBJ2-1, and possibly TRBD2, on 5 matching bases. The sample was PBMCs, taken after 12 months of ibrutinib treatment. The receptor comes from a human donor with chronic lymphocytic leukemia. The CDR3 sequence is CASDKEIASNEQFF. The nucleotides are TGTGCTAGTGACAAAGAAATAGCGTCTAATGAGCAGTTCTTC.